A single sample is the source of the 5 T cell receptor beta chains below, sequenced in a study of radiation and T cells in renal cell carcinoma. As for time point: blood 2 weeks post-SBRT. Treatment given: 15 Gy SBRT to primary tumor, nephrectomy 4 weeks later. Profiled with immunoSEQ multiplex PCR; TCRdb holds only in-frame clones, not every one. The sample has about 150,000 clones; 87% are singletons. The source material was blood, sampled from a patient whose treatment included radiotherapy and nephrectomy. These receptors were obtained from a woman aged 50 to 65 with renal cell carcinoma.

The chain recombines TRBV6-5 with TRBJ1-5; D not certain. CDR3 length: 13 amino acids. Trimming took off 4 bases at V and 1 base at J, with 5 bases between the two ends. Germline CDR1 reads MNHEY; CDR2 reads SVGAGI. DNA of the CDR3: TGTGCCAGCAGTTTCGGCAGCAATCAGCCCCAGCATTTT. Amino acid sequence: CASSFGSNQPQHF.

The genes are TRBV7-2 and TRBJ1-2; D is unclear. The CDR3 consists of 12 residues. V was cut by 3 bases and J by 1 base, with 3 bases left in between. Per the germline V gene, CDR1 is SGHTA and CDR2 is FQGNSA. The CDR3 nucleotides are TGTGCCAGCAGCTTGAGTAACTATGGCTACACCTTC. As protein: CASSLSNYGYTF.

The chain recombines TRBV7-6 with TRBJ2-2; the D is unclear. There are 11 residues in the CDR3. V was trimmed by 5 bases and J by 8 bases, leaving 6 bases between them. The germline V gene has CDR1 SGHVS and CDR2 FNYEAQ. Here the CDR3 reads CASSQRGELFF. The CDR3 DNA reads as TGTGCCAGCAGCCAAAGGGGGGAGCTGTTTTTT.

This chain uses TRBV7-9 with TRBJ1-2; D is perhaps TRBD1 (5 bases). CDR1 and CDR2 (germline): SEHNR, FQNEAQ (reference sequence). The V and J ends lost 1 base and 4 bases respectively, with 22 bases between them. This CDR3 spans 18 amino acids. The CDR3 protein is CASSLEGPVGKMGYGYTF. For the CDR3, the DNA is TGTGCCAGCAGCTTAGAGGGGCCAGTTGGGAAAATGGGCTATGGCTACACCTTC.

The rearrangement joins TRBV19 to TRBJ2-1; TRBD2 aligns across 13 bases. Germline loops: CDR1 LNHDA, CDR2 SQIVND (reference sequence). Trimming removed 3 bases from V and 0 bases from J; junction bases left unmatched: 8. This CDR3 has 19 amino acids. The CDR3, as DNA: TGTGCCAGTAGTATCGCCGGGACTAGCGGGATAAGCTCCTACAATGAGCAGTTCTTC. Translation gives CASSIAGTSGISSYNEQFF.